This is a list of T cell receptor beta chains from one sample in a study of blood T cell repertoires in COVID-19. Assay: immunoSEQ multiplex PCR; the TCRdb copy retains only in-frame clones and omits some. The top ten hold 6.9% of the sample, which has 150,000 to 200,000 clones, roughly four fifths seen once. The source material was peripheral blood. The receptors originated from a human donor with acute or convalescent COVID-19. The donor label of this sample is uncertain. CDR3s include the opening cysteine and the closing phenylalanine or tryptophan.

V: TRBV27
J: TRBJ1-5
CDR3: CASSLTEYSNQPQHF

V: TRBV5-1
J: TRBJ1-1
CDR3: CASSLVGENTEAFF

V: TRBV6-4
J: TRBJ2-5
CDR3: CATTTRGQGTQYF

V: TRBV15
J: TRBJ2-1
CDR3: CATSWGLAGGPYNEQFF

V: TRBV19
J: TRBJ1-4
CDR3: CASSISQGGEKLFF

V: TRBV2
J: TRBJ1-6
CDR3: CASSEGGGSPLHF

V: TRBV23-1
J: TRBJ2-6
CDR3: CASSQSPRTSGTPGANVLTF

V: TRBV7-8
J: TRBJ2-2
CDR3: CASSSGLAGGANTGELFF

V: TRBV11-2
J: TRBJ1-4
CDR3: CASSLGGRANEKLFF

V: TRBV7-9
J: TRBJ1-1
CDR3: CASSLAGSQYNTEAFF

V: TRBV27
J: TRBJ1-4
CDR3: CASSSSTTGSEKLFF

V: TRBV28
J: TRBJ2-7
CDR3: CASTTSGRAYEQYF

V: TRBV7-3
J: TRBJ2-5
CDR3: CASSLAGGETQYF